This entry is about one T cell receptor (beta chain). Its matching antigen is unknown. Some clones are missing from TCRdb's copy, which holds only in-frame ones; the method was immunoSEQ multiplex PCR. The profile shows more than 85,000 clones, 85% to 95% of them singletons. The CDR3 is 15 amino acids. With 5 bases clipped from V and 2 bases from J, the junction kept 4 bases outside the gene matches. CDR1 and CDR2 from the germline V gene are SEHNR and FQNEAQ (reference sequence). This sample stems from a study of PD-1 blockade in classical Hodgkin lymphoma. Brentuximab vedotin exposure varied, and every patient relapsed after autologous stem cell transplantation. When best responses were assessed, they were complete response, partial response or progressive disease. Study-level findings and limits: Newly diagnosed patients were reported to exhibit reduced baseline TCR diversity relative to healthy donors. Significant TCR diversity gains by C4D1 occurred in CD4+ but not CD8+ cells.

Source: peripheral blood mononuclear cells (PBMCs), taken before the second cycle of nivolumab. This rearrangement joins TRBV7-9 to TRBJ2-7; 12 nucleotides align to TRBD2. The TCR was taken from a human donor with classical Hodgkin lymphoma. CDR3 DNA sequence: TGTGCCAGCAGCCGACTAGCGGGAGAAACCTACGAGCAGTACTTC. Protein: CASSRLAGETYEQYF.